The sequence of this T cell receptor beta chain was determined in a study of T cell responses to AZD1222 COVID-19 vaccine. Broader study findings: Clonal diversity was possibly underestimated; the donors were predominantly white British and more often female. Nearly half of the spike-specific TCRs reportedly recognize variant regions that carry no mutations.

Pooled in the analysis were second doses at about 4 or about 12 weeks. About this clone itself: Its matching antigen is unknown.

The table came from immunoSEQ multiplex PCR; TCRdb's copy has only in-frame clones and leaves some out. The sample lists about 93,000 clones; 80% to 90% were seen once. The CDR3 sequence is 15 residues long. Germline CDR1 reads MNHEY; CDR2 reads SMNVEV (reference sequence). The V segment lost 6 bases and the J segment 6 bases; nucleotides outside the gene matches: 12. The chain uses TRBV27 and TRBJ2-7; 9 bases agree with TRBD2. This TCR was sampled from an adult who received the AZD1222 COVID-19 vaccine. The sequences come from peripheral blood, collected 28 days after the second AZD1222 dose. The CDR3 DNA reads TGTGCCAGCAGCGGGGCGGCTAGCGGGAAGGGCGAGCAGTACTTC. Protein product: CASSGAASGKGEQYF.